This TCR beta chain stems from a study of OX40 agonist ivuxolimab in advanced cancers. Notes on the study in general: Some of the lowest clonal expansion was seen in partial responders at 0.1-3.0 mg/kg.

The CDR3 is made up of 17 amino acids. Germline loops: CDR1 MNHNS, CDR2 SASEGT. V was pared by 4 bases and J by 0 bases, with 8 bases of the junction left unmatched. The protocol was immunoSEQ multiplex PCR, while the TCRdb copy is restricted to in-frame clones and leaves out a portion. Among tens of thousands of clones listed, 70% to 90% were seen once. Concerning this clone itself: The antigen is unknown.

The rearrangement uses TRBV6-1 and TRBJ1-5, with 8 bases aligning to TRBD1. Specimen: CD4+ or CD8+ T cells sorted from blood, collected in a trial of the OX40 agonist ivuxolimab. This sequence was found in an adult with an advanced solid tumor such as melanoma, head and neck, liver or kidney cancer. DNA for the CDR3: TGTGCCAGCAGTGTCCTCCGGACAGGGACTAGCAATCAGCCCCAGCATTTT. It translates to CASSVLRTGTSNQPQHF.